These T cell receptor beta chains were read from a single sample in a study of Graves' ophthalmopathy and Graves' hyperthyroidism. TCRdb used MiXCR to reprocess the multiplex PCR reads, holding one entry per CDR3 protein. The data contain about 400,000 distinct CDR3 sequences, around 18% of them singletons. Sequenced material: peripheral blood. Receptors originate from a woman aged 18-35 years with Graves' ophthalmopathy. CDR3s include the opening cysteine and the closing phenylalanine or tryptophan. A D gene is named only where the DNA matches it firmly. The size entry is marked missing in some rows and otherwise reads once, few, many or a size class.

J gene | clone size | V gene | D gene | CDR3 DNA | CDR3 protein
TRBJ2-2 | many | TRBV6-5 | . | TGTGCCAGCAGTCTACTTGGGACGGGAGCGAACACCGGGGAGCTGTTTTTT | CASSLLGTGANTGELFF
TRBJ1-1 | . | TRBV12-3/TRBV12-4 | . | TGTGCCAGCAGTGGAAGGGGTTTTATGGGCAACACTGAAGCTTTCTTT | CASSGRGFMGNTEAFF
TRBJ1-5 | many | TRBV6-4 | TRBD1 | TGTGCCAGCAGGGAACCGACAGGGGCCTATTCAAATAGCAATCAGCCCCAGCATTTT | CASREPTGAYSNSNQPQHF
TRBJ2-5 | many | TRBV7-2 | . | TGTGCCAGCAGCGCCCACGGCGCCACTTCATCCGCAGAGACCCAGTACTTC | CASSAHGATSSAETQYF
TRBJ1-2 | . | TRBV7-7 | . | TGTGCTAGCAGCTGCCGAGGCAGGGCCACATATGGCTACACCTTC | CASSCRGRATYGYTF
TRBJ2-2 | many | TRBV4-3 | . | TGCGCCAGCAGCCAAGATTCCCGTACTAGAACCGGGGAGCTGTTTTTT | CASSQDSRTRTGELFF
TRBJ2-6 | few | TRBV4-2 | . | TGTGCCAGCAGCCAAGAGGGCCCCCCCTCTGGGGCCAACGTCCTGACTTTC | CASSQEGPPSGANVLTF
TRBJ2-5 | many | TRBV27 | . | TGTGCCAGCAGTTTCCGGGGGCGTGAGACCCAGTACTTC | CASSFRGRETQYF
TRBJ1-1 | many | TRBV7-8 | . | TGTGCCAGCAGCCCGCCGCTAAGGGACACTGAAGCTTTCTTT | CASSPPLRDTEAFF
TRBJ1-6 | many | TRBV28 | . | TGTGCCAGCAGCAACCTTATCTCGGGAGGTAATTCACCCCTCCACTTT | CASSNLISGGNSPLHF
TRBJ1-1 | many | TRBV6-2/TRBV6-3 | . | TGTGCCAGCAGGACCTCGGAGGGGGTAACTGAAGCTTTCTTT | CASRTSEGVTEAFF
TRBJ1-6 | many | TRBV27 | . | TGTGCCAGCAGTTCCCGGGCCTTAAATTCACCCCTCCACTTT | CASSSRALNSPLHF
TRBJ1-5 | . | TRBV4-2 | . | TGTGCCAGCAGCCAAGATATACAGGGATCGAATCAGCCCCAGCATTTT | CASSQDIQGSNQPQHF
TRBJ1-5 | many | TRBV6-1 | TRBD1 | TGTGCCAGCGGGACGGGAGGGACAGGGGGTCAGCCCCAGCATTTT | CASGTGGTGGQPQHF
TRBJ1-1 | many | TRBV28 | . | TGTGCCAGCAGTCGTCGGGGTCTCCGCAGTAGCGCTGAAGCTTTCTTT | CASSRRGLRSSAEAFF
TRBJ1-2 | many | TRBV4-2 | TRBD1 | TGTGCCAGCAGCCCGGGCCCCACCGACAGGGGCTTAGGGCATGGCTACACCTTC | CASSPGPTDRGLGHGYTF
TRBJ1-2 | many | TRBV6-2/TRBV6-3 | . | TGTGCCAGCAGTCCTCAAACTTCACGGGACTTAGGCCCCCTCCATGGCTACACCTTC | CASSPQTSRDLGPLHGYTF
TRBJ2-5 | . | TRBV25-1 | . | TGTGCCAGCAGTGATATAGGGGGTTACCAAGAGACCCAGTACTTC | CASSDIGGYQETQYF
TRBJ1-1 | . | TRBV27 | . | TGTGCCAGCATGACTGGGGTGAACACTGAAGCTTTCTTT | CASMTGVNTEAFF
TRBJ1-5 | . | TRBV28 | . | TGTGCCAGCAGTAAAGCCAGGGGAAATAGCAATCAGCCCCAGCATTTT | CASSKARGNSNQPQHF
TRBJ1-3 | many | TRBV3-1 | . | TGTGCCAGCAGCCAGACTGGAAACACCATATATTTT | CASSQTGNTIYF
TRBJ2-7 | many | TRBV28 | . | TGTGCCAGCAGTCCCCGCCGGGCCGATTTAGGGTACGAGCAGTACTTC | CASSPRRADLGYEQYF
TRBJ2-2 | few | TRBV28 | . | TGTGCCAGCAGGTTGACAGCCAACACCGGGGAGCTGTTTTTT | CASRLTANTGELFF
TRBJ2-3 | many | TRBV5-1 | . | TGCGCCAGCACCCTTCGGGATACGCAGTATTTT | CASTLRDTQYF
TRBJ1-3 | many | TRBV2 | TRBD1 | TGTGCCAGCGGGGACAGGGGAAACACCATATATTTT | CASGDRGNTIYF
TRBJ2-6 | few | TRBV20-1 | . | TGCACAATTTTGGTGCCTGGGGCCAACGTCCTGACTTTC | CTILVPGANVLTF
TRBJ1-5 | many | TRBV6-5 | . | TGTGCCAGCGCTTCGGTACAGGGTGGGGGTAATAGCAATCAGCCCCAGCATTTT | CASASVQGGGNSNQPQHF
TRBJ1-2 | many | TRBV10-3 | TRBD1 | TGTGCCACCCAGGGGGCCGTGGACTATGGCTACACCTTC | CATQGAVDYGYTF
TRBJ2-7 | many | TRBV20-1 | TRBD2 | TGCAGTGCTAGGAGTTCTGTTTGGGGGGCGGGGGGAGAGCAGTACTTC | CSARSSVWGAGGEQYF
TRBJ2-5 | many | TRBV9 | TRBD2 | TGTGCCAGCAGCGTAGGTGCGGGGGATGAGACCCAGTACTTC | CASSVGAGDETQYF
TRBJ2-7 | many | TRBV27 | TRBD1 | TGTGCCAGCAGTTTGGAACAGGGGTACGAGCAGTACTTC | CASSLEQGYEQYF
TRBJ2-7 | many | TRBV4-3 | . | TGCGCCAGCAGCCCTCAGGCAGGGAACTACGAGCAGTACTTC | CASSPQAGNYEQYF
TRBJ2-5 | many | TRBV20-1 | . | TGCAGTGCTAGGCCAGACTATCAAGAGACCCAGTACTTC | CSARPDYQETQYF
TRBJ1-5 | . | TRBV27 | . | TGTGCCAGCAGTTTATCTCGTGTCGGAGGCAATCAGCCCCAGCATTTT | CASSLSRVGGNQPQHF
TRBJ1-2 | . | TRBV7-2 | . | TGTGCCAGCAGTTCGGAGAACAGGAAAATTTATGGCTACACCTTC | CASSSENRKIYGYTF
TRBJ2-2 | many | TRBV6-2/TRBV6-3 | . | TGTGCCAGCAGTTACTCGAGGGCGTTACAAAGGCGGACCGGGGAGCTGTTTTTT | CASSYSRALQRRTGELFF